This T cell receptor (beta chain) was observed in a study of OX40 agonist ivuxolimab in advanced cancers. Germline V gene data show CDR1 as MNHNS and CDR2 as SASEGT. This CDR3 comprises 12 residues. V was clipped by 6 bases and J by 3 bases, with 9 bases between them. Clones were sequenced by immunoSEQ multiplex PCR, and TCRdb holds only the in-frame ones, with some missing. The sample records some 54,000 clones, just under 85% being singletons. Sequencing was performed on CD4+ or CD8+ T cells sorted from blood, taken in a trial of the OX40 agonist ivuxolimab. The source is an adult with an advanced solid tumor such as melanoma, head and neck, liver or kidney cancer. V and J are TRBV6-1 and TRBJ2-7, with unresolved D. The DNA of the CDR3 is TGTGCCAGCAGGGGCCCCCTCTACGAGCAGTACTTC. It is translated as CASRGPLYEQYF.